This passage covers 5 T cell receptor beta chains from one sample sequenced in a study of blood T cell repertoires in COVID-19. Clones were read by immunoSEQ multiplex PCR, and TCRdb kept only the in-frame ones, dropping some. Among approximately 260,000 clones listed, about 88% were seen once. The source material was peripheral blood. All receptors come from a woman aged 40-49 years who had recovered from COVID-19.

The rearrangement uses TRBV28 and TRBJ1-2, with D perhaps matching TRBD1 (6 bases). V lost 3 bases to trimming and J lost 1 base, with 9 bases between them. This CDR3 is built from 14 residues. The germline CDR1 and CDR2 sequences are MDHEN and SYDVKM. Here the CDR3 DNA reads TGTGCCAGCAGTTTCGGACAGATTAACTATGGCTACACCTTC. Encoded protein: CASSFGQINYGYTF.

This clone was seen only once. The chain recombines TRBV6-5 with TRBJ1-3; 12 bases are shared with TRBD1. Germline V lookup: CDR1 MNHEY, CDR2 SVGAGI. CDR3 length: 14 amino acids. The ends lost 6 bases at V and 7 bases at J; junction bases unmatched: 4. Here the CDR3 DNA reads TGTGCCAGCAGCCAGGGACAGGGGGCGAACACCATATATTTT. Translating gives CASSQGQGANTIYF.

The chain is built from TRBV6-2 or TRBV6-3 and TRBJ1-2, with D unclear. The CDR3 length is 17 residues. V dropped 0 bases and J dropped 0 bases, with 14 bases sitting between them. Germline values: CDR1 MNHEY, CDR2 SVGEGT. CDR3 bases: TGTGCCAGCAGTTACTCCGGACTCACCCCAGCTAACTATGGCTACACCTTC. Translated, it gives CASSYSGLTPANYGYTF.

This clone has only one observation. The chain recombines TRBV6-5 with TRBJ2-2; D gene unclear. This CDR3 comprises 13 residues. V was clipped by 6 bases and J by 7 bases, with 12 bases between them. Germline V gives CDR1 MNHEY, CDR2 SVGAGI. Written as DNA, the CDR3 is TGTGCCAGCAGATCGCTAGGTAGCGGGGAGCTGTTTTTT. It is translated as CASRSLGSGELFF.

J is TRBJ2-1 and V is TRBV7-2; D may be TRBD2 (6 bases). The CDR3 is 15 amino acids. Germline CDR1 SGHTA, CDR2 FQGNSA. Trimming took 5 bases from V and 0 from J, leaving 11 bases between them. This CDR3 reads CASSLASASYNEQFF. CDR3 sequence (DNA): TGTGCCAGCAGCCTCGCTAGCGCCTCCTACAATGAGCAGTTCTTC.